This T cell receptor beta chain was captured in a study of response to subunit inactivated influenza vaccine. General study findings and limits: T cells newly recruited by each seasonal influenza vaccination are few, the authors suggested.

CDR1 LGHNA and CDR2 YNFKEQ come from the germline V gene. The CDR3 sequence is 13 residues long. A word on this clonotype: What it recognizes is unknown. A junction boundary mismatches the germline segment, possibly from a read error.

Each CDR3 protein gets one entry after TCRdb re-called the RT-PCR reads with MiXCR. Of hundreds of thousands of distinct CDR3 sequences in the sample, approximately 17% were seen once. V is TRBV4-2 and J is TRBJ2-1; D remains unclear. This sequence was found in a man aged 50-59 years who received an inactivated influenza vaccine. This sample comprised PBMCs from blood, obtained about 5 days after vaccination. CDR3 sequence (DNA): TGTGCCAGCAGCCAGATCTCCGACAATGAGCAGTTCTTC. Translated, it gives CASSQISDNEQFF.